These 25 T cell receptor beta chains share one sample of origin, sequenced in a study of shared clonotypes between healthy human individuals. The naive CD8 subset, CD45RO-negative cells positively selected for CCR7, excluded terminally differentiated effector memory CD45RA+ cells. TCRdb's table, derived via immunoSEQ multiplex PCR, lists solely in-frame clones and lacks some. The profile covers around 1.9 million clones, with 85% to 95% appearing a single time and 1.5% to 2% taken by the ten largest. Sequenced sample: naive CD8+ T cells from PBMCs. The source of these receptors is a man aged 18-30 years in good health. Some clones in this sample may be carry-over from other donors' samples.

This chain uses TRBV7-9 with TRBJ1-1, with TRBD1 as a possible D gene (5 bases). Trimming cost V 11 bases and J 0 bases, with 13 bases left between them. Germline V lookup: CDR1 SEHNR, CDR2 FQNEAQ (reference sequence). The CDR3 length is 13 residues. CDR3 in amino acids: CAVRRGLNTEAFF. CDR3 in DNA: TGTGCCGTCAGACGGGGACTGAACACTGAAGCTTTCTTT.

As to this clone: The sample has other DNA sequences that encode this CDR3 too. The rearrangement uses TRBV19 and TRBJ2-7, with 7 bases identical to TRBD1. From germline, CDR1 is LNHDA and CDR2 SQIVND (reference sequence). The CDR3 length is 15 residues. Trimming cost V 1 base and J 0 bases; bases outside gene matches: 3. CDR3 amino acids: CASSIGRGSSYEQYF. DNA for the CDR3: TGTGCCAGTAGTATAGGCAGGGGGAGCTCCTACGAGCAGTACTTC.

This chain connects TRBV10-2 to TRBJ2-1, with D perhaps matching TRBD2 (5 bases). The V end lost 10 bases, the J end lost 7 bases, and 17 bases lay between the germline ends. The CDR3 runs 13 residues. The germline V gene encodes CDR1 WSHSY and CDR2 SAAADI. DNA of the CDR3: TGCGCCACGGTGGACTCCCCAGGAAATGAGCAGTTCTTC. It codes for CATVDSPGNEQFF.

As concerns this clone: Other DNA sequences in the same sample also yield this CDR3. The chain combines TRBV2 with TRBJ2-7; 9 nucleotides align to TRBD2. The V segment lost 1 base and the J segment 4 bases; nucleotides outside the gene matches: 2. The CDR3 consists of 14 residues. The germline V gene has CDR1 SNHLY and CDR2 FYNNEI. DNA of the CDR3: TGTGCCAGCAGTGAAGGGCGGGGGGGATACGAGCAGTACTTC. Protein sequence: CASSEGRGGYEQYF.

This chain connects TRBV7-9 to TRBJ2-6, with D possibly TRBD1 on 5 matching bases. This CDR3 spans 18 amino acids. The V and J ends lost 6 bases and 8 bases respectively, with 26 bases between them. Per the germline V gene, CDR1 is SEHNR and CDR2 is FQNEAQ (reference sequence). The CDR3: CASRFRGAREAATNVLTF. As DNA, the CDR3 is TGTGCCAGCAGGTTTAGAGGTGCCAGGGAAGCAGCGACCAACGTCCTGACTTTC. The full variable domain, with the rest looked up from reference TRBV7-9 and TRBJ2-6, is DTGVSQNPRHKITKRGQNVTFRCDPISEHNRLYWYRQTLGQGPEFLTYFQNEAQLEKSRLLSDRFSAERPKGSFSTLEIQRTEQGDSAMYLCASRFRGAREAATNVLTFGAGSRLTVL.

The V and J genes are TRBV4-2 and TRBJ2-5, with TRBD2 identical over 12 bases. CDR1 LGHNA and CDR2 YNFKEQ come from the germline V gene. The CDR3 is made up of 16 amino acids. V lost 2 bases, J lost 4 bases, and 5 bases stayed unmatched. Here the CDR3 DNA reads TGTGCCAGCAGCCAACGACTAGCGGGAGTAATAGAGACCCAGTACTTC. It specifies CASSQRLAGVIETQYF.

The J gene is TRBJ2-7, the V gene TRBV5-6; TRBD1 matches 7 bases. Germline CDR1 and CDR2: SGHDT and YYEEEE. J gave up 3 bases and V 0 bases, and 3 bases lay outside the gene matches. This CDR3 is 14 amino acids long. In nucleotides, the CDR3 is TGTGCCAGCAGCTTGGGGACAGGATACTACGAGCAGTACTTC. This codes for CASSLGTGYYEQYF.

The chain carries TRBV28 and TRBJ2-5; D not resolved. V lost 6 bases, J lost 0 bases, and 8 bases lay in between. Germline V lookup: CDR1 MDHEN, CDR2 SYDVKM. CDR3 length: 13 residues. The CDR3 bases are TGTGCCAGCAGAACAGTGTACCAAGAGACCCAGTACTTC. This encodes CASRTVYQETQYF. The entire variable domain, with the rest obtained from reference TRBV28 and TRBJ2-5, is as follows: DVKVTQSSRYLVKRTGEKVFLECVQDMDHENMFWYRQDPGLGLRLIYFSYDVKMKEKGDIPEGYSVSREKKERFSLILESASTNQTSMYLCASRTVYQETQYFGPGTRLLVL.

This chain uses TRBV2 with TRBJ2-7; 9 bases align to TRBD1. Germline lookup yields CDR1 SNHLY and CDR2 FYNNEI. The CDR3 length is 15 residues. After removal of 5 bases from V and 0 bases from J, the junction contained 5 bases not matched to a gene. The CDR3 here is CASSTPGQGSYEQYF. As DNA, the CDR3 is TGTGCCAGCAGTACCCCGGGACAGGGCTCCTACGAGCAGTACTTC.

The chain links TRBV7-6 to TRBJ2-5; D gene ambiguous. Germline V gene lookup returns CDR1 SGHVS and CDR2 FNYEAQ. The CDR3 is made up of 17 amino acids. V lost 4 bases to trimming and J lost 3 bases, with 21 bases between them. The CDR3 sequence: CASSSQWRETKKETQYF. DNA for the CDR3: TGTGCCAGCAGCTCACAGTGGAGAGAAACGAAAAAAGAGACCCAGTACTTC. The variable domain in full, with the rest retrieved from reference TRBV7-6 and TRBJ2-5, is GAGVSQSPRYKVTKRGQDVALRCDPISGHVSLYWYRQALGQGPEFLTYFNYEAQQDKSGLPNDRFSAERPEGSISTLTIQRTEQRDSAMYRCASSSQWRETKKETQYFGPGTRLLVL.

This clone was observed once. The chain recombines TRBV6-5 with TRBJ1-1; D gene unclear. This CDR3 has 16 residues. The V gene lost 0 bases and the J gene lost 8 bases, with 19 bases spanning the gap. The V gene's germline CDR1 is MNHEY and CDR2 SVGAGI. Here the CDR3 DNA reads TGTGCCAGCAGTTACTCGATCGGCTTAGGAGTTTCCGAAGCTTTCTTT. Protein product: CASSYSIGLGVSEAFF.

The V call is TRBV11-3, the J call TRBJ2-7, with 8 bases aligning to TRBD2. CDR3 length: 14 residues. J was trimmed by 3 bases and V by 4 bases; bases with no gene match: 5. Germline CDR1 reads SGHNT; CDR2 reads YENEEA. CDR3 DNA sequence: TGTGCCAGCAGCTCCACTAGCGGCCACTACGAGCAGTACTTC. This sequence encodes CASSSTSGHYEQYF.

This clone occurred once. CDR3 bases: TGTGCCAGCAGTGGGACAGGGGAAGAAGCTGAAGCTTTCTTT. Amino acids: CASSGTGEEAEAFF. The genes are TRBV6-6 and TRBJ1-1; 10 bases line up with TRBD1. After removal of 5 bases from V and 6 bases from J, the junction contained 6 bases not matched to a gene. Germline values: CDR1 MNHNY, CDR2 SVGAGI (reference sequence). The length of the CDR3 is 14 residues.

J is TRBJ2-7 and V is TRBV18; a weak D match, TRBD2 (5 bases). The CDR3 is 15 amino acids. V was clipped by 3 bases and J by 9 bases, with 21 bases between them. Germline CDR1 KGHSH, CDR2 LQKENI. The CDR3 sequence: CASSPTIAPLEGQYF. In DNA, the CDR3 is TGTGCCAGCTCACCGACAATTGCCCCCCTCGAGGGGCAGTACTTC.

This rearrangement joins TRBV7-9 to TRBJ2-6; 7 nucleotides agree with TRBD1. CDR3 length equals 18 residues. J was trimmed by 2 bases and V by 5 bases; bases with no gene match: 12. Per the germline V gene, CDR1 is SEHNR and CDR2 is FQNEAQ (reference sequence). The CDR3 DNA follows: TGTGCCAGCAGCCCTCAACAGGGGTGGAGTACTGGGGCCAACGTCCTGACTTTC. As protein: CASSPQQGWSTGANVLTF. Supplemented by reference TRBV7-9 and TRBJ2-6, the full variable domain reads DTGVSQNPRHKITKRGQNVTFRCDPISEHNRLYWYRQTLGQGPEFLTYFQNEAQLEKSRLLSDRFSAERPKGSFSTLEIQRTEQGDSAMYLCASSPQQGWSTGANVLTFGAGSRLTVL.

The J gene is TRBJ1-5, the V gene TRBV28, with D perhaps TRBD1 (5 bases). V lost 4 bases and J lost 6, with 13 bases in between. The CDR3 runs 14 residues. CDR1 is MDHEN and CDR2 is SYDVKM in the germline V gene. CDR3 DNA sequence: TGTGCCAGCAGTTACCCCGGGGGGGTTCAGCCCCAGCATTTT. Its translation: CASSYPGGVQPQHF.

For this clone: The same CDR3 also results from other DNA sequences found in this sample. J is TRBJ1-5 and V is TRBV19, with 7 positions matching TRBD1. Germline loops: CDR1 LNHDA, CDR2 SQIVND (reference sequence). This CDR3 has 15 residues. V was clipped by 5 bases and J by 4 bases; unmatched bases: 8. The CDR3 DNA sequence: TGTGCCAGTAGTCGGGACAGAGAGGGGAATCAGCCCCAGCATTTT. Amino acids: CASSRDREGNQPQHF. The full variable domain, its missing parts supplied by reference TRBV19 and TRBJ1-5, is DGGITQSPKYLFRKEGQNVTLSCEQNLNHDAMYWYRQDPGQGLRLIYYSQIVNDFQKGDIAEGYSVSREKKESFPLTVTSAQKNPTAFYLCASSRDREGNQPQHFGDGTRLSIL.

About this clone: Other DNA variants within this sample encode the same CDR3. This chain links TRBV27 with TRBJ2-1; D ambiguous. Per the germline V gene, CDR1 is MNHEY and CDR2 is SMNVEV (reference sequence). V was shortened by 4 bases and J by 5 bases, with 9 bases between the two germline ends. The CDR3 is made up of 13 amino acids. CDR3 DNA: TGTGCCAGCAGTTCCCTAGGGAACAATGAGCAGTTCTTC. Translation: CASSSLGNNEQFF.

The chain joins TRBV7-3 to TRBJ2-2, with D hard to call. The CDR3 covers 14 residues. Germline V gene sequence: CDR1 SGHTA, CDR2 FQGTGA. V was clipped by 2 bases and J by 5 bases, with 9 bases between them. Here the CDR3 reads CASSLVGSTGELFF. As DNA, the CDR3 is TGTGCCAGCAGCTTAGTGGGGTCAACCGGGGAGCTGTTTTTT.

This clone was observed a few times. This same CDR3 is encoded by further DNA sequences in the sample. The chain carries TRBV20-1 and TRBJ1-1, with unresolved D. There are 11 residues in the CDR3. The germline V gene encodes CDR1 DFQATT and CDR2 SNEGSKA (reference sequence). Trimming stripped 0 bases from V and 4 bases from J, with 3 bases between. In DNA, the CDR3 is TGCAGTGCTAGAGAGGGCACTGAAGCTTTCTTT. Encoded protein: CSAREGTEAFF.

The V call is TRBV28, the J call TRBJ2-3, with D hard to call. This CDR3 region has 12 residues. Trimming pared 2 bases from V and 6 bases from J, leaving 6 bases between. Per the germline V gene, CDR1 is MDHEN and CDR2 is SYDVKM. CDR3 sequence reads: CASSLALDTQYF. CDR3 coding DNA: TGTGCCAGCAGTTTAGCCCTCGATACGCAGTATTTT.

V and J are TRBV5-6 and TRBJ2-1; 10 bases are shared with TRBD2. J lost 9 bases, V lost 1 base, and 4 bases had no gene match. There are 14 residues in the CDR3. CDR1 is SGHDT and CDR2 is YYEEEE in the germline V gene. The CDR3 DNA is TGTGCCAGCAGCTTGCTAGCGGGAGCTGCTGAGCAGTTCTTC. Its protein product is CASSLLAGAAEQFF.

The rearrangement links TRBV7-6 to TRBJ2-5, with D hard to call. The CDR3 covers 14 residues. Germline assignment: CDR1 SGHVS and CDR2 FNYEAQ. Trimming took 5 bases from V and 0 from J, leaving 10 bases between them. The CDR3 sequence is CASSPRIYQETQYF. CDR3 DNA sequence: TGTGCCAGCAGCCCGAGAATCTACCAAGAGACCCAGTACTTC.

The V gene is TRBV6-6, the J gene TRBJ2-7; no reliable D call. The V end was cut by 2 bases, the J end by 7 bases, with 6 bases between. This CDR3 contains 11 residues. Germline V gene lookup returns CDR1 MNHNY and CDR2 SVGAGI (reference sequence). As DNA, the CDR3 is TGTGCCAGCAGTTACGGTATGGAGCAGTACTTC. Encoded protein: CASSYGMEQYF.

The chain links TRBV6-6 to TRBJ2-2; D is unclear. Trimming pared 0 bases from V and 4 bases from J, leaving 9 bases between. Germline V CDR1 and CDR2: MNHNY, SVGAGI (reference sequence). The CDR3 is 15 amino acids. The CDR3 DNA reads as TGTGCCAGCAGTTACTCGCAGAGGATCACCGGGGAGCTGTTTTTT. Translation gives CASSYSQRITGELFF.